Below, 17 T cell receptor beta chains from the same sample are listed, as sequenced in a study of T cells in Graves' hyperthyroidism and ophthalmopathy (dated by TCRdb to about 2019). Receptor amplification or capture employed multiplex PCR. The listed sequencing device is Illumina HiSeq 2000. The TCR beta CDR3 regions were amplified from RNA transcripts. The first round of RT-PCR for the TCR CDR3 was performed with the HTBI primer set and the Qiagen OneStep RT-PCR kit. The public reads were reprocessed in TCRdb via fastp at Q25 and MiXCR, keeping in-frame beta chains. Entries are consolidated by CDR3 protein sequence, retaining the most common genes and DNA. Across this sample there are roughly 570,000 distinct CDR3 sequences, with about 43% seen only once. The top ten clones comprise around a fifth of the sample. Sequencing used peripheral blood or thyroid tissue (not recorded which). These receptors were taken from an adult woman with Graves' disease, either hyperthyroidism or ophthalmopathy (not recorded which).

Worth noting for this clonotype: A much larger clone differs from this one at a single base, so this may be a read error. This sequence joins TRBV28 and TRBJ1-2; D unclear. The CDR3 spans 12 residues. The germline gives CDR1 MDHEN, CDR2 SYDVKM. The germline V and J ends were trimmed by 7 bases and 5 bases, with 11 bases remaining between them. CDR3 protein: CASISVTYGYTF. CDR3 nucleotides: TGTGCCAGCATTTCTGTGACTTATGGCTACACCTTC.

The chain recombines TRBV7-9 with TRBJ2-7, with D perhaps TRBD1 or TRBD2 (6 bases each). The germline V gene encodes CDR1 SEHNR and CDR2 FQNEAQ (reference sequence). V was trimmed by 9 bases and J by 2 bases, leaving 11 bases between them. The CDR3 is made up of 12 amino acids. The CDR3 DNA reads TGTGCCAGTCAGGAGGGGGCCTACGAGCAGTACTTC. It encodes CASQEGAYEQYF. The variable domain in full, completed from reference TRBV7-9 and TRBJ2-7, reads DTGVSQNPRHKITKRGQNVTFRCDPISEHNRLYWYRQTLGQGPEFLTYFQNEAQLEKSRLLSDRFSAERPKGSFSTLEIQRTEQGDSAMYLCASQEGAYEQYFGPGTRLTVT.

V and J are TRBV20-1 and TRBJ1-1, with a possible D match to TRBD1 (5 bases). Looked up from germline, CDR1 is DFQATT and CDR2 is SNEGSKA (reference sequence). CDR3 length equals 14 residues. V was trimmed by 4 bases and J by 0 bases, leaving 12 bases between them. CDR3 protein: CSATIGGMNTEAFF. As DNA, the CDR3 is TGCAGTGCTACAATCGGGGGTATGAACACTGAAGCTTTCTTT.

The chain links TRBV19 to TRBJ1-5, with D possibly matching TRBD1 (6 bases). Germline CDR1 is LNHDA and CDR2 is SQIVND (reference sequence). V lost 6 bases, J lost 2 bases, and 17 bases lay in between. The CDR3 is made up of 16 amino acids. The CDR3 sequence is CASRTTQGSGNQPQHF. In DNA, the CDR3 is TGTGCCAGTAGAACGACTCAGGGGTCGGGCAATCAGCCCCAGCATTTT.

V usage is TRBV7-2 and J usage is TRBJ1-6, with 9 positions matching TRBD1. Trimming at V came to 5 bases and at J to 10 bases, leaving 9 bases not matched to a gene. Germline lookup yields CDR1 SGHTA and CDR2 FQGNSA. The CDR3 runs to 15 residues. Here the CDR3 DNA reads TGTGCCAGCAGCCCGGGACAGGGAATTGGATCACCCCTCCACTTT. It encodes CASSPGQGIGSPLHF.

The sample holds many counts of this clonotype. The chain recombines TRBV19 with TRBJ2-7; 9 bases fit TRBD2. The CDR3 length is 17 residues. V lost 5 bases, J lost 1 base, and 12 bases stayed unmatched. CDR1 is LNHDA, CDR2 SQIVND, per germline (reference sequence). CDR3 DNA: TGTGCCAGTAGTCCAACTTGGGGACTAGCTTCTTCCTACGAGCAGTACTTC. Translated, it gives CASSPTWGLASSYEQYF.

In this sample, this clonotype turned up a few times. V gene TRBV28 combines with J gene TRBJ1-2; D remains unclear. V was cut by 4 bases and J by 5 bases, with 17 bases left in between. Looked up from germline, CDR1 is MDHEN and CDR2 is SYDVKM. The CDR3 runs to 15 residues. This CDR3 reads CASSYRPGPAYGYTF. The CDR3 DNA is TGTGCCAGCAGTTATAGACCGGGCCCGGCTTATGGCTACACCTTC.

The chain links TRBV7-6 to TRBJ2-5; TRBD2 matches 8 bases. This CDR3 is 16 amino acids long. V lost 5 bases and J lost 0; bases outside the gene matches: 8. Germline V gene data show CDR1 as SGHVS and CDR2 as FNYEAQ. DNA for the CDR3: TGTGCCAGCAGCCCCGGTCCGACTAGCGACCAAGAGACCCAGTACTTC. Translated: CASSPGPTSDQETQYF.

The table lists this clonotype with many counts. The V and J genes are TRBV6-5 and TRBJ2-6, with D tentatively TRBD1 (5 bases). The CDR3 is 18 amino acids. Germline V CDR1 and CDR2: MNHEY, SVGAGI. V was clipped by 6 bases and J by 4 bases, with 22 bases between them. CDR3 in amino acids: CASSTGDPERSGANVLTF. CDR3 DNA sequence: TGTGCCAGCAGCACAGGAGACCCCGAGAGGTCCGGGGCCAACGTCCTGACTTTC.

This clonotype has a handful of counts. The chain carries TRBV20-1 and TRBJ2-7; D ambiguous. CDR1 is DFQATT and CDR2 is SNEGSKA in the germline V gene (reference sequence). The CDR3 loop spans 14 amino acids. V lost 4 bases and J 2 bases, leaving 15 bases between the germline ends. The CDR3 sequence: CSATHPREAYEQYF. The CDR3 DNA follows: TGCAGTGCTACCCACCCCCGCGAGGCCTACGAGCAGTACTTC.

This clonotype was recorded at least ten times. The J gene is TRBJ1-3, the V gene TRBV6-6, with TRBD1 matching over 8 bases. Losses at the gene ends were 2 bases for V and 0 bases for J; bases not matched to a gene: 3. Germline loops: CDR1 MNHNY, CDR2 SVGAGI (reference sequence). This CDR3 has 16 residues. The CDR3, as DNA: TGTGCCAGCAGTTACCCAGGGGGCAGCTCTGGAAACACCATATATTTT. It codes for CASSYPGGSSGNTIYF.

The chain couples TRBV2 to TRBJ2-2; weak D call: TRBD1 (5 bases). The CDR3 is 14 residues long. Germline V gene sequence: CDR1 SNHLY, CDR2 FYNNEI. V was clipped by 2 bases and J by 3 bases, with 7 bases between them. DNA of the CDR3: TGTGCCAGCAGTGAACAGGGCGACACCGGGGAGCTGTTTTTT. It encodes CASSEQGDTGELFF.

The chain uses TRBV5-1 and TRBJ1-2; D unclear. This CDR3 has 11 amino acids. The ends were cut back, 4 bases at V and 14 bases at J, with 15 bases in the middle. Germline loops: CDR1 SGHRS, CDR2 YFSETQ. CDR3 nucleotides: TGCGCCAGCAGCATGAGTAGCGGATATACCTTC. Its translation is CASSMSSGYTF.

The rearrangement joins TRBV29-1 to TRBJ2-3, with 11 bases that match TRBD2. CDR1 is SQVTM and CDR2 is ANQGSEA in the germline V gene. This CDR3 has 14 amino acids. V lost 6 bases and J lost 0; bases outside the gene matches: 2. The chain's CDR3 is CSVGTSGSTDTQYF. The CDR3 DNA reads TGCAGCGTCGGGACTAGCGGTAGCACAGATACGCAGTATTTT.

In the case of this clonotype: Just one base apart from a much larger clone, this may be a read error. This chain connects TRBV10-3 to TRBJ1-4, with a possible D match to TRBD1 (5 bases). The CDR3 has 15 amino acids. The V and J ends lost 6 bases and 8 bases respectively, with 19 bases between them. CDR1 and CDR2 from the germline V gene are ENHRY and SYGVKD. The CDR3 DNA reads TGTGCCATCAGGAGCGGGACCGGCCTTTGGGAAAAACTGTTTTTT. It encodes CAIRSGTGLWEKLFF.

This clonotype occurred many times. CDR3 in amino acids: CASGTGSYEQYF. In DNA, the CDR3 is TGTGCCAGCGGGACAGGGTCCTACGAGCAGTACTTC. The V call is TRBV11-2, the J call TRBJ2-7, with 9 nucleotides matching TRBD1. The length of the CDR3 is 12 residues. Germline CDR1 reads SGHAT; CDR2 reads FQNNGV. With 8 bases clipped from V and 1 base from J, the junction kept 0 bases outside the gene matches.

Written as DNA, the CDR3 is TGTGCCAGCACCCTCATTGGTGATCAGCCCCAGCATTTT. Its protein is CASTLIGDQPQHF. This chain connects TRBV2 to TRBJ1-5; unclear D gene. Germline lookup yields CDR1 SNHLY and CDR2 FYNNEI. CDR3 size: 13 residues. V dropped 7 bases and J dropped 5 bases, with 12 bases sitting between them.